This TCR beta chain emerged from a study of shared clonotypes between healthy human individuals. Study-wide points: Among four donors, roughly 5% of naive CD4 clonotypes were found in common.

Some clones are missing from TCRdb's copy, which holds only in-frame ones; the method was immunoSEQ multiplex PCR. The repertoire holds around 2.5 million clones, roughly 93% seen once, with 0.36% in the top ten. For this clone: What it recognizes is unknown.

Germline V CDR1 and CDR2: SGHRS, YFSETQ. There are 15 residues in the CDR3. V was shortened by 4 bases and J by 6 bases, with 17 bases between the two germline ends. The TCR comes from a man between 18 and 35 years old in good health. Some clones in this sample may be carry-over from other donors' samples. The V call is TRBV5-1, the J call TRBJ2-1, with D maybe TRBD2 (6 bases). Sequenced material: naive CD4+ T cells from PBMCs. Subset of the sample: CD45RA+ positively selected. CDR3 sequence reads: CASSHRAEGTNEQFF. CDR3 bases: TGCGCCAGCAGCCACCGGGCGGAGGGAACCAATGAGCAGTTCTTC.